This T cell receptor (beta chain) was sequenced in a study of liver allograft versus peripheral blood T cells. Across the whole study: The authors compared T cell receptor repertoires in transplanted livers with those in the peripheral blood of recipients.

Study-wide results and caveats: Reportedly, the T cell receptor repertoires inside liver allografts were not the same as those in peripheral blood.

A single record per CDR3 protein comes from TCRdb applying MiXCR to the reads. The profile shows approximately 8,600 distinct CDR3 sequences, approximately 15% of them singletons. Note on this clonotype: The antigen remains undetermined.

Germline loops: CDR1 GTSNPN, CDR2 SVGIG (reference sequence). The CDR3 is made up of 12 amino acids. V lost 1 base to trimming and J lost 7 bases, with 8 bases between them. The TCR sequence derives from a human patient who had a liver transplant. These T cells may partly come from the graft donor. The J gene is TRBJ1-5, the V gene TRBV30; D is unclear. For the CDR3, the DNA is TGTGCCTGGAGTGGAGTTGGACAGCCCCAGCATTTT. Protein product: CAWSGVGQPQHF. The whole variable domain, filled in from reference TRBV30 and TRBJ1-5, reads SQTIHQWPATLVQPVGSPLSLECTVEGTSNPNLYWYRQAAGRGLQLLFYSVGIGQISSEVPQNLSASRPQDRQFILSSKKLLLSDSGFYLCAWSGVGQPQHFGDGTRLSIL.